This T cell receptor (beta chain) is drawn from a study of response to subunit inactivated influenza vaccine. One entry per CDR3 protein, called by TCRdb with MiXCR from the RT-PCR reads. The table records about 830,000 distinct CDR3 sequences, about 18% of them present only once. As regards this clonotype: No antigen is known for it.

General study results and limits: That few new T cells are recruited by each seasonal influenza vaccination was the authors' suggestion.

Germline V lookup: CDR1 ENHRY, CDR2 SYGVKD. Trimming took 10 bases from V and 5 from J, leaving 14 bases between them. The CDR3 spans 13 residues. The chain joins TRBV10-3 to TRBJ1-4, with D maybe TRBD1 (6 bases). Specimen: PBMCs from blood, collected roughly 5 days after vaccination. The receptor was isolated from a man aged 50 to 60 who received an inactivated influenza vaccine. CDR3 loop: CATATGGNEKLFF. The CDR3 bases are TGTGCCACCGCGACAGGCGGGAATGAAAAACTGTTTTTT.